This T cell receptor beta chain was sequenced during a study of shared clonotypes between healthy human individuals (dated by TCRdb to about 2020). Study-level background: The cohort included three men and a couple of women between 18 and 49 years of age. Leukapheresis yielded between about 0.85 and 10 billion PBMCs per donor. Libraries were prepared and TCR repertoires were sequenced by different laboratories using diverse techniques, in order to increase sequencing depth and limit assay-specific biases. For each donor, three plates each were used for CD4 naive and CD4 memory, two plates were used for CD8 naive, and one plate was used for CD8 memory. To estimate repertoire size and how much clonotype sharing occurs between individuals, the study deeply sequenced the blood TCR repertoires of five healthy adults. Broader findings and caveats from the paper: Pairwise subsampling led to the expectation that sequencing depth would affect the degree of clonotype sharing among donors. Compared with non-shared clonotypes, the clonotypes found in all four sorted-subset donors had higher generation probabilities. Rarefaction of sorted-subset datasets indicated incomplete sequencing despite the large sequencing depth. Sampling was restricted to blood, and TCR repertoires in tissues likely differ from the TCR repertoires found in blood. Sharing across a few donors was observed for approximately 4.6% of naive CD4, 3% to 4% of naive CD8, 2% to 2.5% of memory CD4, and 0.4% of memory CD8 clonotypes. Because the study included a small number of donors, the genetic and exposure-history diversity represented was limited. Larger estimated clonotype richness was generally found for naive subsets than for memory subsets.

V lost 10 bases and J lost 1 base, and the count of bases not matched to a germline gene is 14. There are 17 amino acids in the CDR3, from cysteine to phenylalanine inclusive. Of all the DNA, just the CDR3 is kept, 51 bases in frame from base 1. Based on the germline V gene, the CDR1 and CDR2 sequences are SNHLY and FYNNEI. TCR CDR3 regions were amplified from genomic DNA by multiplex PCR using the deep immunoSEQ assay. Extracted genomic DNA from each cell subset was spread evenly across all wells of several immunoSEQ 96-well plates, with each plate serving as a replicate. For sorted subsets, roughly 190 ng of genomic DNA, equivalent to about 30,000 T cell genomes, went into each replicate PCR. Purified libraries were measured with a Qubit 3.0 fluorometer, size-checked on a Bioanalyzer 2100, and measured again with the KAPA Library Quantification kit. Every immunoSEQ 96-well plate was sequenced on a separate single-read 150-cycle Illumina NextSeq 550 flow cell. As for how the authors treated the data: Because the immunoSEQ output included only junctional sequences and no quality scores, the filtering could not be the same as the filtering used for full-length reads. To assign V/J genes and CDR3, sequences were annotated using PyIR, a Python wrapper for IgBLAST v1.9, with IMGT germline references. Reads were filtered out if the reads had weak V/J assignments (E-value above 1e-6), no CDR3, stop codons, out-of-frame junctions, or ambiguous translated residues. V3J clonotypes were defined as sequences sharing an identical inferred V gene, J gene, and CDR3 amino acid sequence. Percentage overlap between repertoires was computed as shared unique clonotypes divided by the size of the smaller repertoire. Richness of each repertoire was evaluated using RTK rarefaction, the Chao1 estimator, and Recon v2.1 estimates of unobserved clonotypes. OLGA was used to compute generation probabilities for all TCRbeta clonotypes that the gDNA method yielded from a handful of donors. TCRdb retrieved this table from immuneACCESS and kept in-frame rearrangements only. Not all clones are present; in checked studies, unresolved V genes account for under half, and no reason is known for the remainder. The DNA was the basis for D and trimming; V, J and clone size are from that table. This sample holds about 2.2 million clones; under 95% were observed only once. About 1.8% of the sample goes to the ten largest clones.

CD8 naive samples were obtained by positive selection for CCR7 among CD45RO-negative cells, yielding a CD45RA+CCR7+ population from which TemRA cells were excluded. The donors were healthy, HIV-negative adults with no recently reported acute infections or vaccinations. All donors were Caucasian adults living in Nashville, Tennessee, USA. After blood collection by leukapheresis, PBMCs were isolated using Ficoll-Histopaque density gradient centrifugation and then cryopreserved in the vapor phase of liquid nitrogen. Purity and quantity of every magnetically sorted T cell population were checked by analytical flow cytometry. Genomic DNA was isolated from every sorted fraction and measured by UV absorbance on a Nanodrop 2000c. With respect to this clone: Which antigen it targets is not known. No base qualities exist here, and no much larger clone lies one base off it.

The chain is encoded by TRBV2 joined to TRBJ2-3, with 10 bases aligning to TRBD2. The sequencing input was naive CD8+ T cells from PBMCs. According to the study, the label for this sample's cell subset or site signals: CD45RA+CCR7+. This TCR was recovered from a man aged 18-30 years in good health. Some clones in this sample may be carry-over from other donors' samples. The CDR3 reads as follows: CATVISGRKEGTDTQYF. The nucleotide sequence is TGTGCCACCGTGATTAGCGGGAGGAAGGAGGGCACAGATACGCAGTATTTT.